This note documents a single T cell receptor (beta chain) sequence. This receptor's antigen is unknown. The sample holds no much larger clone one base away, and base qualities are not on file. The immunoSEQ Assay, a bias-controlled multiplex PCR, was used to amplify TCRbeta CDR3 regions from genomic DNA. Regarding the original processing steps: Within the assay, amplification of reference gene primers was used to estimate how many nucleated cells each sample contained. To quantify the absolute abundance of each unique TCRbeta CDR3 rearrangement, sequence reads were collapsed and filtered. Productive Simpson clonality was computed per sample as the square root of Simpson's diversity index over productive rearrangements. TCRdb obtained this table from immuneACCESS and retained in-frame rearrangements with V and J assigned. These tables miss some clones; where compared with another copy, unresolved V genes account for less than half of the shortfall, and the remainder is unexplained. For V, J and clone size, that table is used; D and trimming come from the DNA. The sample records approximately 240,000 clones, 83% of which are singletons. The ten most abundant clones make up 0.95% to 1.5% of the sample.

At one collaborating source in Seattle, patients were enrolled during active infection and were followed longitudinally through the course of disease. The collaborating institutions used their own protocols to collect whole blood in K2EDTA tubes. Collaborator samples were shipped for TCRbeta analysis as frozen whole blood, isolated PBMCs, or DNA extracted from either sample type. The data were obtained in a study of blood T cell repertoires in COVID-19 (dated by TCRdb to 2020 to 2022). Regarding the complete study: Collaborator samples came from the United States, Italy and Spain and covered acute and convalescent phases of COVID-19. Where available, HLA class I and class II types were taken from metadata supplied by the sample provider and were not determined by assay-based typing. Samples came from the ongoing ImmuneRACE study (first 160 participants) plus 1,254 subjects from 6 global collaborators. The material from the prospective study consisted of cDNA or gDNA derived from T cells, B-cell-depleted T cells, or PBMCs. The repertoires were released in a freely available public database intended as a resource for research on the immune response to SARS-CoV-2. Sample metadata almost always included a de-identified subject ID, COVID-19 status, age in years and sex. The dataset comprised deeply sampled blood TCRbeta repertoires from subjects exposed to, actively infected with, or recovered from COVID-19. What the research found in general, with its limitations: How much clinical and demographic metadata was included differed by source and by participant, and the metadata was provided uncurated.

This clonotype originated in a woman aged 25-40 years with COVID-19, enrolled during active disease. Sequencing was done on a sample of peripheral blood.

DNA sequence: TGTGCCAGTAGTCTCCGGGACTACACTGAAGCTTTCTTT. It specifies CASSLRDYTEAFF. The chain joins TRBV19 to TRBJ1-1; TRBD1 is possibly the D segment (5 matching bases). The CDR1 and CDR2 encoded by the germline V gene (reference sequence) are LNHDA and SQIVND. The CDR3 numbers 13 residues from cysteine through phenylalanine. Just CDR3 DNA is preserved here, 39 bases in frame from base 1. The trim is 5 bases for V and 3 bases for J, with a gap of 10 bases between the germline ends.